This is a list of T cell receptor beta chains from one sample in a study of T cell responses to AZD1222 COVID-19 vaccine. Using immunoSEQ multiplex PCR, the repertoire was profiled, and TCRdb retains in-frame clones only, with some absent. The top ten clones hold approximately 7% of a sample with about 140,000 clones, 90% to 95% of them seen once. The material was peripheral blood, obtained 28 days after the second AZD1222 dose. The origin of the receptors is an adult who received the AZD1222 COVID-19 vaccine. The CDR3 runs from the conserved cysteine through the conserved F or W. The D gene is left open where the match is weak. The size field is filled for only some rows; it gives once, few, many or a size class.

j_gene: TRBJ2-3
v_gene: TRBV7-2
abundance: NA
d_gene: TRBD2
CDR3aa: CASTPGLAGGQDTQYF
CDR3nt: TGTGCCAGCACCCCAGGACTAGCGGGGGGGCAGGATACGCAGTATTTT

j_gene: TRBJ2-1
v_gene: TRBV11-3
abundance: NA
d_gene: TRBD2
CDR3aa: CASSRDLTSGGAGEQFF
CDR3nt: TGTGCCAGCAGCCGCGATCTGACTAGCGGGGGGGCGGGTGAGCAGTTCTTC

j_gene: TRBJ2-5
v_gene: TRBV9
abundance: NA
d_gene: TRBD2
CDR3aa: CASSAAIEGGGQETQYF
CDR3nt: TGTGCCAGCAGCGCAGCTATTGAGGGCGGGGGCCAAGAGACCCAGTACTTC

j_gene: TRBJ2-2
v_gene: TRBV5-1
abundance: NA
d_gene: NA
CDR3aa: CASRMYPNTGELFF
CDR3nt: TGCGCCAGCAGGATGTACCCGAACACCGGGGAGCTGTTTTTT

j_gene: TRBJ2-2
v_gene: TRBV30
abundance: NA
d_gene: NA
CDR3aa: CGGDWNTGELFF
CDR3nt: TGTGGAGGGGACTGGAACACCGGGGAGCTGTTTTTT

j_gene: TRBJ1-3
v_gene: TRBV6-5
abundance: NA
d_gene: NA
CDR3aa: CASTANVGNTIYF
CDR3nt: TGTGCCAGCACGGCCAACGTCGGAAACACCATATATTTT

j_gene: TRBJ2-6
v_gene: TRBV5-1
abundance: NA
d_gene: TRBD1
CDR3aa: CASSSGMTGVDFGGANVLTF
CDR3nt: TGCGCCAGCAGCTCGGGAATGACAGGGGTAGACTTCGGTGGGGCCAACGTCCTGACTTTC

j_gene: TRBJ2-7
v_gene: TRBV6-2/TRBV6-3
abundance: NA
d_gene: TRBD1
CDR3aa: CASSYLLDRADEQYF
CDR3nt: TGTGCCAGCAGTTACCTCCTAGACAGGGCCGACGAGCAGTACTTC

j_gene: TRBJ1-1
v_gene: TRBV4-2
abundance: NA
d_gene: NA
CDR3aa: CASSRDPGRSEAFF
CDR3nt: TGTGCCAGCAGCCGCGACCCCGGTAGGTCTGAAGCTTTCTTT

j_gene: TRBJ1-1
v_gene: TRBV3-1/TRBV3-2
abundance: few
d_gene: NA
CDR3aa: CASSQGSTEAFF
CDR3nt: TGTGCCAGCAGCCAAGGAAGTACTGAAGCTTTCTTT

j_gene: TRBJ1-2
v_gene: TRBV4-1
abundance: NA
d_gene: NA
CDR3aa: CASSQGGVWDYGYTF
CDR3nt: TGCGCCAGCAGCCAAGGGGGGGTTTGGGACTATGGCTACACCTTC

j_gene: TRBJ1-3
v_gene: TRBV4-3
abundance: NA
d_gene: NA
CDR3aa: CASSQESAGANTIYF
CDR3nt: TGCGCCAGCAGCCAAGAATCAGCAGGGGCGAACACCATATATTTT

j_gene: TRBJ2-3
v_gene: TRBV12-3/TRBV12-4
abundance: NA
d_gene: NA
CDR3aa: CASSRASTDTQYF
CDR3nt: TGTGCCAGCAGCAGGGCTAGCACAGATACGCAGTATTTT

j_gene: TRBJ2-5
v_gene: TRBV24-1
abundance: NA
d_gene: TRBD1
CDR3aa: CATSDSDRGETQYF
CDR3nt: TGTGCCACCAGTGATTCTGACAGGGGGGAGACCCAGTACTTC

j_gene: TRBJ2-2
v_gene: TRBV5-8
abundance: NA
d_gene: NA
CDR3aa: CASSLVVRGRAGELFF
CDR3nt: TGTGCCAGCAGCTTGGTCGTCCGGGGGCGCGCCGGGGAGCTGTTTTTT

j_gene: TRBJ1-3
v_gene: TRBV10-3
abundance: NA
d_gene: TRBD1
CDR3aa: CAISGPGKNRGNSGNTIYF
CDR3nt: TGTGCCATCAGTGGTCCGGGGAAGAACAGGGGTAACTCTGGAAACACCATATATTTT

j_gene: TRBJ2-2
v_gene: TRBV24-1
abundance: NA
d_gene: NA
CDR3aa: CATKGSSTPNTGELFF
CDR3nt: TGTGCCACCAAGGGCTCGTCCACCCCGAACACCGGGGAGCTGTTTTTT

j_gene: TRBJ2-7
v_gene: TRBV7-6
abundance: NA
d_gene: TRBD1
CDR3aa: CASTIRGQTYEQYF
CDR3nt: TGTGCCAGCACCATTAGGGGACAGACCTACGAGCAGTACTTC

j_gene: TRBJ2-7
v_gene: TRBV12-3/TRBV12-4
abundance: NA
d_gene: NA
CDR3aa: CASSFGQAYEQYF
CDR3nt: TGTGCCAGCAGTTTCGGACAAGCATACGAGCAGTACTTC

j_gene: TRBJ2-7
v_gene: TRBV7-8
abundance: NA
d_gene: TRBD2
CDR3aa: CASGPLAGGYEQYF
CDR3nt: TGTGCCAGCGGACCTTTAGCGGGAGGCTACGAGCAGTACTTC

j_gene: TRBJ2-1
v_gene: TRBV10-3
abundance: NA
d_gene: TRBD2
CDR3aa: CATGSGTYNEQFF
CDR3nt: TGTGCCACAGGAAGCGGGACCTACAATGAGCAGTTCTTC

j_gene: TRBJ1-5
v_gene: TRBV6-4
abundance: NA
d_gene: NA
CDR3aa: CASRPDNSNQPQHF
CDR3nt: TGTGCCAGCAGACCCGATAATAGCAATCAGCCCCAGCATTTT

j_gene: TRBJ1-1
v_gene: TRBV27
abundance: NA
d_gene: NA
CDR3aa: CASSPAGMNTEAFF
CDR3nt: TGTGCCAGCAGTCCCGCCGGGATGAACACTGAAGCTTTCTTT

j_gene: TRBJ1-1
v_gene: TRBV7-2
abundance: NA
d_gene: NA
CDR3aa: CASRNQPNGRGWAFF
CDR3nt: TGTGCCAGCAGAAACCAACCTAACGGACGGGGCTGGGCTTTCTTT

j_gene: TRBJ1-6
v_gene: TRBV19
abundance: NA
d_gene: NA
CDR3aa: CASSMSRGGTPLHF
CDR3nt: TGTGCCAGTAGTATGTCCAGGGGAGGCACACCCCTCCACTTT

j_gene: TRBJ1-3
v_gene: TRBV6-5
abundance: NA
d_gene: NA
CDR3aa: CASRWASGNTIYF
CDR3nt: TGTGCCAGCAGATGGGCATCAGGAAACACCATATATTTT

j_gene: TRBJ1-2
v_gene: TRBV19
abundance: once
d_gene: TRBD1
CDR3aa: CASRLRGQGNYGYTF
CDR3nt: TGTGCCAGTAGGCTTAGGGGACAGGGGAACTATGGCTACACCTTC

j_gene: TRBJ2-2
v_gene: TRBV2
abundance: NA
d_gene: TRBD2
CDR3aa: CASSDGAGGNTGELFF
CDR3nt: TGTGCCAGCAGTGATGGAGCGGGGGGGAACACCGGGGAGCTGTTTTTT

j_gene: TRBJ2-3
v_gene: TRBV5-6
abundance: NA
d_gene: NA
CDR3aa: CASSFAPNTGDTQYF
CDR3nt: TGTGCCAGCAGCTTCGCGCCCAACACAGGGGATACGCAGTATTTT

j_gene: TRBJ1-2
v_gene: TRBV5-1
abundance: NA
d_gene: TRBD1
CDR3aa: CASSWGDSANYGYTF
CDR3nt: TGCGCCAGCAGCTGGGGGGACAGCGCTAACTATGGCTACACCTTC

j_gene: TRBJ2-7
v_gene: TRBV2
abundance: once
d_gene: NA
CDR3aa: CASGRDTYEQYF
CDR3nt: TGTGCCAGCGGCCGGGATACCTACGAGCAGTACTTC

j_gene: TRBJ1-1
v_gene: TRBV7-2
abundance: NA
d_gene: NA
CDR3aa: CASSTYRFGGEAFF
CDR3nt: TGTGCCAGCAGTACATATAGGTTCGGGGGTGAAGCTTTCTTT

j_gene: TRBJ2-7
v_gene: TRBV4-1
abundance: NA
d_gene: NA
CDR3aa: CASSQARFSSYEQYF
CDR3nt: TGCGCCAGCAGCCAAGCCAGATTCAGTTCCTACGAGCAGTACTTC

j_gene: TRBJ1-1
v_gene: TRBV3-1/TRBV3-2
abundance: NA
d_gene: NA
CDR3aa: CASSQTLTGTEAFF
CDR3nt: TGTGCCAGCAGTCAGACACTGACGGGCACTGAAGCTTTCTTT

j_gene: TRBJ1-1
v_gene: TRBV25-1
abundance: NA
d_gene: NA
CDR3aa: CASSESDGWTEAFF
CDR3nt: TGTGCCAGCAGTGAATCGGACGGATGGACTGAAGCTTTCTTT

j_gene: TRBJ1-6
v_gene: TRBV6-5
abundance: NA
d_gene: NA
CDR3aa: CASSYSRFNSPLHF
CDR3nt: TGTGCCAGCAGTTATAGTCGCTTTAATTCACCCCTCCACTTT

j_gene: TRBJ2-3
v_gene: TRBV14
abundance: NA
d_gene: TRBD2
CDR3aa: CASSQYLAGGPADTQYF
CDR3nt: TGTGCCAGCAGTCAATATCTAGCGGGGGGGCCGGCAGATACGCAGTATTTT

j_gene: TRBJ2-7
v_gene: TRBV29-1
abundance: NA
d_gene: TRBD2
CDR3aa: CSVELAVSYEQYF
CDR3nt: TGCAGCGTTGAACTAGCGGTTTCCTACGAGCAGTACTTC

j_gene: TRBJ1-1
v_gene: TRBV3-1/TRBV3-2
abundance: NA
d_gene: NA
CDR3aa: CASSPAGVGTEAFF
CDR3nt: TGTGCCAGCAGTCCGGCAGGAGTCGGCACTGAAGCTTTCTTT

j_gene: TRBJ1-2
v_gene: TRBV4-1
abundance: NA
d_gene: NA
CDR3aa: CASSRATGGGYTF
CDR3nt: TGCGCCAGCAGCCGGGCAACAGGTGGTGGCTACACCTTC

j_gene: TRBJ2-7
v_gene: TRBV4-1
abundance: NA
d_gene: NA
CDR3aa: CASSPSGGSYEQYF
CDR3nt: TGCGCCAGCAGCCCAAGTGGGGGCTCCTACGAGCAGTACTTC

j_gene: TRBJ1-1
v_gene: TRBV19
abundance: NA
d_gene: NA
CDR3aa: CASKASTYTEAFF
CDR3nt: TGTGCCAGTAAGGCCAGCACGTACACTGAAGCTTTCTTT

j_gene: TRBJ2-7
v_gene: TRBV6-5
abundance: NA
d_gene: NA
CDR3aa: CASSYSSSDLYEQYF
CDR3nt: TGTGCCAGCAGTTACTCGAGCAGTGACTTATACGAGCAGTACTTC

j_gene: TRBJ1-2
v_gene: TRBV30
abundance: NA
d_gene: NA
CDR3aa: CAWSRRVGYTF
CDR3nt: TGTGCCTGGAGCAGACGGGTTGGCTACACCTTC

j_gene: TRBJ2-7
v_gene: TRBV28
abundance: NA
d_gene: NA
CDR3aa: CATNSRGKIPYEQYF
CDR3nt: TGTGCCACCAATAGCCGGGGGAAGATCCCATACGAGCAGTACTTC

j_gene: TRBJ2-7
v_gene: TRBV6-5
abundance: NA
d_gene: NA
CDR3aa: CASRGTRQATYEQYF
CDR3nt: TGTGCCAGCAGGGGGACGCGTCAGGCTACCTACGAGCAGTACTTC

j_gene: TRBJ2-5
v_gene: TRBV5-4
abundance: NA
d_gene: NA
CDR3aa: CASSLWEQETQYF
CDR3nt: TGTGCCAGCAGCTTGTGGGAACAAGAGACCCAGTACTTC

j_gene: TRBJ1-1
v_gene: TRBV19
abundance: NA
d_gene: TRBD1
CDR3aa: CASSWATGVTEAFF
CDR3nt: TGTGCCAGTAGTTGGGCGACAGGGGTCACTGAAGCTTTCTTT

j_gene: TRBJ1-2
v_gene: TRBV12-2
abundance: NA
d_gene: NA
CDR3aa: CASRLGGQGTTDGYTF
CDR3nt: TGTGCAAGTCGCTTAGGGGGACAGGGTACTACAGATGGCTACACCTTC

j_gene: TRBJ2-5
v_gene: TRBV11-2
abundance: NA
d_gene: NA
CDR3aa: CASSSFYREGGETQYF
CDR3nt: TGTGCCAGCAGCTCGTTTTACAGGGAAGGTGGAGAGACCCAGTACTTC

j_gene: TRBJ2-7
v_gene: TRBV7-2
abundance: NA
d_gene: NA
CDR3aa: CASSHQVGDPYEQYF
CDR3nt: TGTGCCAGCAGCCACCAAGTAGGGGATCCCTACGAGCAGTACTTC

j_gene: TRBJ2-5
v_gene: TRBV27
abundance: NA
d_gene: TRBD2
CDR3aa: CASSLSSSGGAVATQYF
CDR3nt: TGTGCCAGCAGTTTATCAAGTAGCGGGGGGGCTGTGGCGACCCAGTACTTC

j_gene: TRBJ1-1
v_gene: TRBV10-3
abundance: NA
d_gene: NA
CDR3aa: CAIKKAFWTFEAFF
CDR3nt: TGTGCCATCAAAAAGGCATTTTGGACGTTTGAAGCTTTCTTT

j_gene: TRBJ1-6
v_gene: TRBV6-5
abundance: NA
d_gene: TRBD1
CDR3aa: CASSRGQGTSPLHF
CDR3nt: TGTGCCAGCAGTCGCGGACAGGGTACCTCACCCCTCCACTTT